Below are 21 T cell receptor beta chains sequenced from a single sample in a study of T cell repertoires in ileal Crohn's disease. Sequencing used immunoSEQ multiplex PCR; TCRdb keeps in-frame clones, though not all of them. Found here are approximately 4,500 clones, over 60% of them singletons; the top ten hold around 9%. The time point: proximal margin of the surgical specimen (macroscopically non-inflamed). Sequencing used ileal tissue. The receptors were sampled from an adult with Crohn's disease.

This clone was found once. V usage is TRBV27 and J usage is TRBJ1-3; possible D gene TRBD1, 6 bases. Germline assignment: CDR1 MNHEY and CDR2 SMNVEV (reference sequence). The ends were cut back, 6 bases at V and 4 bases at J, with 16 bases in the middle. This CDR3 contains 15 residues. CDR3 DNA sequence: TGTGCCAGCAGCCTCAGGGGAAACTCCGGAAACACCATATATTTT. This sequence encodes CASSLRGNSGNTIYF.

The chain is built from TRBV6-1 and TRBJ2-5, with TRBD1 matching over 7 bases. The V segment lost 5 bases and the J segment 2 bases; nucleotides outside the gene matches: 8. Per the germline V gene, CDR1 is MNHNS and CDR2 is SASEGT. The CDR3 sequence is 15 residues long. The CDR3 bases are TGTGCCAGCAGTCTAAGCCGGGACAGACAAGAGACCCAGTACTTC. It encodes CASSLSRDRQETQYF.

The count of this clone is one. The V and J genes are TRBV7-2 and TRBJ2-7; 8 nucleotides match TRBD1. Per the germline V gene, CDR1 is SGHTA and CDR2 is FQGNSA. CDR3 length: 15 amino acids. V shed 1 base, J shed 0 bases, and the junction held 2 bases outside the gene matches. CDR3 in amino acids: CASSLGQGSSYEQYF. In DNA, the CDR3 is TGTGCCAGCAGCTTAGGACAGGGGAGCTCCTACGAGCAGTACTTC.

This clone was detected only once. The V call is TRBV7-9, the J call TRBJ2-5; tentatively, D is TRBD1 (6 bases). The CDR3 spans 15 residues. The V end lost 1 base, the J end lost 0 bases, and 9 bases lay between the germline ends. Germline V CDR1 and CDR2: SEHNR, FQNEAQ (reference sequence). The CDR3 spells CASSLGQGYQETQYF. For the CDR3, the DNA is TGTGCCAGCAGCTTAGGGCAGGGGTACCAAGAGACCCAGTACTTC.

V is TRBV28 and J is TRBJ2-3; D is possibly TRBD1 (6 bases). V was cut by 6 bases and J by 3 bases, with 16 bases left in between. Germline values: CDR1 MDHEN, CDR2 SYDVKM. The CDR3 is 15 amino acids. The DNA of the CDR3 is TGTGCCAGCAGGCCTCGGACAGAGAGGACAGATACGCAGTATTTT. Its protein product is CASRPRTERTDTQYF.

V gene TRBV10-2 combines with J gene TRBJ1-1; perhaps TRBD1 as D (5 bases). Germline CDR1 is WSHSY and CDR2 is SAAADI. The V gene lost 3 bases and the J gene lost 7 bases, with 12 bases spanning the gap. This CDR3 region has 13 residues. CDR3 region: CASSDQRGVEAFF. The CDR3 nucleotides read TGCGCCAGCAGTGACCAGAGGGGTGTTGAAGCTTTCTTT.

The CDR3 here is CASSLAYRQGNEKLFF. CDR3 in DNA: TGTGCCAGCAGCTTAGCGTATAGGCAGGGAAATGAAAAACTGTTTTTT. The chain recombines TRBV7-2 with TRBJ1-4; maybe TRBD1 (5 bases). The germline V gene encodes CDR1 SGHTA and CDR2 FQGNSA. Deletions cut 0 bases from V and 5 bases from J, with 13 bases between. There are 16 residues in the CDR3.

This chain connects TRBV6-1 to TRBJ2-4; D perhaps matches TRBD2 (5 bases). CDR1 MNHNS and CDR2 SASEGT come from the germline V gene. V was shortened by 8 bases and J by 3 bases, with 11 bases between the two germline ends. CDR3 size: 13 residues. CDR3 nucleotides: TGTGCCAGCCTGGAGGTCAGCAAAAACATTCAGTACTTC. It encodes CASLEVSKNIQYF.

This clone has just a few counts. The chain combines TRBV11-3 with TRBJ1-1, with TRBD1 as a possible D gene (5 bases). This CDR3 is 14 amino acids long. Deletions cut 4 bases from V and 5 bases from J, with 14 bases between. From germline, CDR1 is SGHNT and CDR2 YENEEA. CDR3: CASSSGSDPTEAFF. CDR3 coding DNA: TGTGCCAGCAGCTCAGGGTCAGATCCAACTGAAGCTTTCTTT.

The chain couples TRBV4-1 to TRBJ1-2; no reliable D call. V was pared by 2 bases and J by 6 bases, with 16 bases between. CDR3 length: 15 amino acids. The germline V gene has CDR1 MGHRA and CDR2 YSYEKL. CDR3 DNA: TGCGCCAGCAGCCAACCCCTCTGGGGAAAGCATGGCTACACCTTC. Amino acids: CASSQPLWGKHGYTF.

The CDR3 bases are TGTGCCAGCAGCCGCACGACAGGGCCGGGGGAGCTGTTTTTT. It translates to CASSRTTGPGELFF. The rearrangement uses TRBV13 and TRBJ2-2, with 7 bases lining up with TRBD1. CDR1 and CDR2 from the germline V gene are PRHDT and FYEKMQ (reference sequence). Trimming cost V 5 bases and J 8 bases; bases outside gene matches: 8. There are 14 residues in the CDR3.

The chain is built from TRBV29-1 and TRBJ2-7; no firm D call. Germline CDR1 reads SQVTM; CDR2 reads ANQGSEA. V lost 4 bases and J 4 bases, leaving 8 bases between the germline ends. The CDR3 extends over 11 amino acids. The CDR3 here is CSVVASYEQYF. In nucleotides, the CDR3 is TGCAGCGTTGTTGCGAGTTACGAGCAGTACTTC.

The chain recombines TRBV6-1 with TRBJ2-7; TRBD2 might be the D (6 bases). Germline assignment: CDR1 MNHNS and CDR2 SASEGT. The CDR3 covers 14 residues. V lost 3 bases, J lost 6 bases, and 15 bases lay in between. This CDR3 is CASSEEGERSEQYF. CDR3 bases: TGTGCCAGCAGTGAGGAGGGCGAGAGATCCGAGCAGTACTTC.

V gene TRBV16 combines with J gene TRBJ2-7, with D perhaps TRBD1 (7 bases). Germline values: CDR1 KGHSY, CDR2 FQNENV. The CDR3 is made up of 16 amino acids. The V end lost 4 bases, the J end lost 2 bases, and 18 bases lay between the germline ends. The chain's CDR3 is CASSLMEGAGTYEQYF. The CDR3 DNA follows: TGTGCCAGCAGCCTAATGGAGGGGGCTGGGACCTACGAGCAGTACTTC.

The V call is TRBV7-2, the J call TRBJ1-1, with D possibly being TRBD1 (6 bases). The CDR3 is 14 residues long. The V end was cut by 5 bases, the J end by 8 bases, with 18 bases between. The germline V gene has CDR1 SGHTA and CDR2 FQGNSA. The CDR3 region is CASSRRGGVPEAFF. The CDR3 nucleotides read TGTGCCAGCAGCAGGCGGGGGGGCGTTCCCGAAGCTTTCTTT. The variable domain in full, completed from reference TRBV7-2 and TRBJ1-1, reads GAGVSQSPSNKVTEKGKDVELRCDPISGHTALYWYRQSLGQGLEFLIYFQGNSAPDKSGLPSDRFSAERTGGSVSTLTIQRTQQEDSAVYLCASSRRGGVPEAFFGQGTRLTVV.

This chain's CDR3 is CASSWGTGFNEKLFF. CDR3 in DNA: TGCGCCAGCAGCTGGGGGACAGGGTTTAATGAAAAACTGTTTTTT. The chain joins TRBV5-1 to TRBJ1-4; 9 bases fit TRBD1. The CDR3 totals 15 residues. Germline V gene lookup returns CDR1 SGHRS and CDR2 YFSETQ. J was trimmed by 4 bases and V by 3 bases; bases with no gene match: 4.

The rearrangement joins TRBV19 to TRBJ1-3, with D possibly TRBD1 on 5 matching bases. This CDR3 region has 13 residues. V lost 5 bases to trimming and J lost 2 bases, with 7 bases between them. Germline lookup yields CDR1 LNHDA and CDR2 SQIVND (reference sequence). Written as DNA, the CDR3 is TGTGCCAGTAGTTGGACACCTGGAAACACCATATATTTT. As protein: CASSWTPGNTIYF.

This clone showed up just a few times. V usage is TRBV6-5 and J usage is TRBJ1-6, with a weak D call TRBD1 (5 bases). The CDR3 loop spans 15 amino acids. V lost 10 bases and J 6 bases, leaving 19 bases between the germline ends. In germline, CDR1 is MNHEY, CDR2 SVGAGI. CDR3 in amino acids: CATTREGPSNSPLHF. CDR3 nucleotides: TGTGCCACTACACGAGAGGGGCCGTCTAATTCACCCCTCCACTTT.

This sequence joins TRBV4-1 and TRBJ1-5; TRBD1 might be the D (6 bases). V lost 0 bases and J 3 bases, leaving 12 bases between the germline ends. The CDR3 is 16 residues long. CDR1 and CDR2 (germline): MGHRA, YSYEKL. CDR3 bases: TGCGCCAGCAGCCAAGATTTAACAGGGATCAATCAGCCCCAGCATTTT. Protein sequence: CASSQDLTGINQPQHF.

About this clone: Mismatch with germline at one junction end may stem from a read error. The rearrangement joins TRBV14 to TRBJ1-2; D remains ambiguous. The CDR3 runs 10 residues. The germline V gene encodes CDR1 SGHDN and CDR2 FVKESK. In DNA form, the CDR3 reads TGTGCCAGCAGCCAAATGGTCCCCCCCTTC. It specifies CASSQMVPPF.

For the CDR3, the DNA is TGCGCCAGCAGCTCAGGACAGGCAGGAGGGACTGAAGCTTTCTTT. This gives the protein CASSSGQAGGTEAFF. The V gene is TRBV5-1, the J gene TRBJ1-1; 7 bases agree with TRBD1. V trimming: 3 bases; J trimming: 5 bases; junction bases outside the gene matches: 10. Germline CDR1 and CDR2: SGHRS and YFSETQ. The CDR3 runs 15 residues.